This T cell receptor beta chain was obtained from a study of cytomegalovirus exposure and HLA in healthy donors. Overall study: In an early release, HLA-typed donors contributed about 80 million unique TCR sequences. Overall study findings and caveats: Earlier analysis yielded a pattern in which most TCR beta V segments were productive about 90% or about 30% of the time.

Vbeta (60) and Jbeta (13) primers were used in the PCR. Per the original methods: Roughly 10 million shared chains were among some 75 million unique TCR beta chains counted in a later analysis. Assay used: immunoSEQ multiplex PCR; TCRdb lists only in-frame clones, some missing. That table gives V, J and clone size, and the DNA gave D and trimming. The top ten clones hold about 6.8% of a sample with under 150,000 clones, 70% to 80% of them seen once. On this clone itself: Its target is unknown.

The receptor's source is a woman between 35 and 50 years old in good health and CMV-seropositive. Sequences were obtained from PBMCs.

CDR3 sequence (DNA): TGTGCCAGCTCACCGACCCCTCAGGGGTCGGGCGAGACCCAGTACTTC. Its translation is CASSPTPQGSGETQYF. The gene calls are TRBV18 and TRBJ2-5; the D gene is possibly TRBD1 (6 bases). The germline gives CDR1 KGHSH, CDR2 LQKENI. This CDR3 contains 16 residues. The ends were cut back, 3 bases at V and 5 bases at J, with 19 bases in the middle. The complete variable domain, with remaining parts taken from reference TRBV18 and TRBJ2-5, reads NAGVMQNPRHLVRRRGQEARLRCSPMKGHSHVYWYRQLPEEGLKFMVYLQKENIIDESGMPKERFSAEFPKEGPSILRIQQVVRGDSAAYFCASSPTPQGSGETQYFGPGTRLLVL.